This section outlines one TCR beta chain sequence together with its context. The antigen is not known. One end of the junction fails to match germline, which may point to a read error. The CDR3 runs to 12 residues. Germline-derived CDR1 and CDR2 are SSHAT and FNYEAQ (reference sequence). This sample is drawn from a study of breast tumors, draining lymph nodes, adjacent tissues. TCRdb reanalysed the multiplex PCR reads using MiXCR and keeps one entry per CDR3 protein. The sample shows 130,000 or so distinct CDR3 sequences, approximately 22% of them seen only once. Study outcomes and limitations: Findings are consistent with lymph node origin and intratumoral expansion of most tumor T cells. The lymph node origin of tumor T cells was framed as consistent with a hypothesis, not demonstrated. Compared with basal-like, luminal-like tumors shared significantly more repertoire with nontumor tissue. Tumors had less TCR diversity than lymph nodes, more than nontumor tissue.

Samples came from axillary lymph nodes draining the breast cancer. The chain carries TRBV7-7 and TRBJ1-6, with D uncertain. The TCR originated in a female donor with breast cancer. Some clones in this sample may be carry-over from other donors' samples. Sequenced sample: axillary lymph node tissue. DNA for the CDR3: TGTGCTAGCAGCTCATCAAACTCACCCCTCCACTTT. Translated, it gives CASSSSNSPLHF.